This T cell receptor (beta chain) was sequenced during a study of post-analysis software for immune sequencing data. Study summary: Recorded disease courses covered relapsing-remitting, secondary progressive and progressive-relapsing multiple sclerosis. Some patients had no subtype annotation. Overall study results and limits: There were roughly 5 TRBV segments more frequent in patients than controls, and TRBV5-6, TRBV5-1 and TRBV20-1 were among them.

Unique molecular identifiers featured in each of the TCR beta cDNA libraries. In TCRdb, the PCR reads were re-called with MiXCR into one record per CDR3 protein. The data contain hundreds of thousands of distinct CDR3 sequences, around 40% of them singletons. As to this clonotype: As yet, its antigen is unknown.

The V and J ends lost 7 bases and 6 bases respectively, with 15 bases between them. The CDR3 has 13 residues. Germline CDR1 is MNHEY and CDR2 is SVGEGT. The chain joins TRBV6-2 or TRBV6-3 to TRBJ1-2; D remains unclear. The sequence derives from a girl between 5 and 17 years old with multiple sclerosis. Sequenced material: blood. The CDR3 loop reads CASTKGMLNGYTF. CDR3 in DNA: TGTGCCAGCACCAAAGGAATGCTGAATGGCTACACCTTC.